This entry describes one TCR beta chain. The data were obtained in a study of cytomegalovirus exposure and HLA in healthy donors. Both 60 Vbeta primers and 13 Jbeta primers went into the PCR. Original processing notes: Tens of millions of unique TCR beta chains, 9 million to 12 million shared, were counted in a later analysis. Assay: immunoSEQ multiplex PCR; the TCRdb copy retains only in-frame clones and omits some. The V and J calls and clone size were taken over from that table, and D and trimming were inferred from the DNA. This table lists tens of thousands of clones. This CDR3 spans 13 amino acids. The germline gives CDR1 MNHNS, CDR2 SASEGT.

What was sequenced was PBMCs. This sequence was found in a woman in her thirties or forties in good health and CMV-seropositive. The chain combines TRBV6-1 with TRBJ2-3, with a tentative D call TRBD1 (5 bases). Judging by the DNA end, TRBJ1-5 fits better; the J call may be wrong. The CDR3 loop reads CATTGYATDTQHF. CDR3 DNA sequence: TGTGCCACCACAGGTTACGCCACAGATACGCAGCATTTT.